The present entry profiles one T cell receptor (beta chain) with its context. Use of 60 Vbeta and 13 Jbeta primers characterized the PCR. Here immunoSEQ multiplex PCR was the method, and the copy in TCRdb shows in-frame clones only, minus some. The sample carries 190,000 or so clones, under 85% recorded once. This sample is part of a study of cytomegalovirus exposure and HLA in healthy donors. Germline lookup yields CDR1 SGDLS and CDR2 YYNGEE. Losses at the gene ends were 3 bases for V and 5 bases for J; bases not matched to a gene: 2. The CDR3 contains 13 residues. The V and J genes are TRBV9 and TRBJ2-1; 7 positions agree with TRBD1. The specimen was PBMCs. The sequence was collected from a woman aged 45 to 65 in good health and CMV-seropositive. The CDR3 here is CASSATGHNEQFF. CDR3 nucleotides: TGTGCCAGCAGCGCGACAGGGCACAATGAGCAGTTCTTC.